This TCR beta chain was identified during a study of human T cells and chemical hapten exposure. At the level of the study: Patients, chiefly female, had alopecia areata, totalis or universalis. General observations from the study: Having alopecia, the donors may differ immunologically from healthy people.

Time point in this sample: patch test 1, 2 weeks after DPC sensitization. Stated treatment: therapeutic diphenylcyclopropenone sensitization with weekly scalp DPC. This clonotype turned up a few times. The antigen remains unidentified. The CDR3 length is 13 residues. The junction had 2 bases not matched to a gene; V was cut back by 7 bases and J by 2 bases. Individual cDNA molecules had unique molecular identifiers attached to them by the library. In the source study's methods: Samples contained a median of approximately 100,000 TCRs, with a range of 23,224 to 690,600. TCRdb analysed the RACE reads with MiXCR anew, one entry per CDR3 protein. TCRdb, not the authors, supplied the V and J calls. The data contain about 99,000 distinct CDR3 sequences, roughly 12% of them singletons.

The V call is TRBV12-3 or TRBV12-4, the J call TRBJ1-5, with TRBD1 identical over 7 bases. The sample consisted of whole blood, taken in connection with sensitization to the hapten diphenylcyclopropenone (DPC). The receptor comes from a middle-aged woman with alopecia areata. Some clones in this sample may be carry-over from other donors' samples. DNA of the CDR3: TGTGCCAGCATTGGGACAGGCAATCAGCCCCAGCATTTT. Its translation is CASIGTGNQPQHF.